Described below is a single T cell receptor (beta chain) sequence and its context. This clone has only a few counts. Its antigen has not been determined. Base qualities are missing; no much larger clone stands one base away. The sample originates from a study of cytomegalovirus exposure and HLA in healthy donors (dated by TCRdb to the late 2010s). For the wider study: The roughly 650 repertoires of the first cohort and the 95 to 150 validation repertoires were produced on the same platform, according to a later analysis. The study was designed to test whether signatures of past pathogen exposure could be identified by cataloging public T cell receptors. In addition to the first cohort of 666 subjects, a separate validation cohort of approximately 130 different subjects was used. The study combined high-throughput TCR immunosequencing, statistical association of individual TCRs with disease status, and machine learning to predict cytomegalovirus infection status. Findings and caveats that apply to the study as a whole: A few of the identified cytomegalovirus-associated TCR beta chains were confirmed in vitro to be specific for cytomegalovirus antigens. The classifier was reported to diagnose cytomegalovirus status with high specificity and sensitivity in both the original cohort and the validation cohort. In a later analysis, TCRs clustered in the first cohort were found to also tend to co-occur in the 120 validation repertoires, with about 93% of cluster scores above 0. Most TCR sequences were observed very rarely across donors, whereas some public TCRs were present in many individuals. A total of 150 or so TCR beta chains were listed by the study as associated with cytomegalovirus. The validation cohort had no HLA typing available for a later analysis, so co-occurrence within that cohort was assessed over all 110 or so repertoires. According to the authors, the approach could potentially be generalized to other disease states and immunological phenotypes.

The donors belonged to the validation cohort of 90 to 150 subjects, which was separate from the roughly 700-subject first cohort. To prepare the library, the immunoSEQ multiplex PCR assay was applied. As for how the authors treated the data: To diagnose cytomegalovirus status from the catalog of TCR beta chain sequences, a statistical classification framework was built. TCRdb retrieved this table from immuneACCESS and kept in-frame rearrangements only. Not all clones are present; in checked studies, unresolved V genes account for under half, and no reason is known for the remainder. V, J and clone size are taken as reported in that table, and D and trimming were inferred from the DNA itself. Counted in this sample were 300,000 to 400,000 clones; 70% to 90% of them appeared once. The top ten constitute under 0.9% of the sample. Input material: PBMCs. This sequence originates from a woman between 18 and 29 years old in good health and CMV-seronegative.

The encoded CDR3 is CASSSPYQPQHF. Here is the DNA: TGTGCCAGCAGTTCCCCGTATCAGCCCCAGCATTTT. The chain is encoded by TRBV27 joined to TRBJ1-5; a confident D gene designation cannot be given. Measured from the cysteine to the phenylalanine, the CDR3 is 12 residues long. Solely the CDR3 DNA is kept, with 36 bases framed from the first base. CDR1 and CDR2 are read off the germline V gene (reference sequence) as MNHEY and SMNVEV. V and J lose 4 bases and 5 bases, and a span of 6 bases separates them.